A single sample gave rise to the 20 T cell receptor beta chains below, sequenced in a study of cytomegalovirus exposure and HLA in healthy donors (dated by TCRdb to 2016 to 2017). Libraries were constructed by the immunoSEQ multiplex PCR assay. The multiplex PCR relied on a mix of 60 forward primers for TCR Vbeta segments and 13 reverse primers for TCR Jbeta segments. Drawn from immuneACCESS, this table holds only the in-frame rearrangements with V and J called that TCRdb kept. Clones are partly lost; checked studies trace under half to an unresolved V gene and leave the rest unexplained. Across this sample there are roughly 100,000 clones, with approximately 83% seen only once. The ten largest clones take up roughly 3.8% of the sample. The sample taken for sequencing was PBMCs. Source of these receptors: a man between 45 and 60 years old in good health and CMV-seronegative.

The gene calls are TRBV30 and TRBJ2-7, with D perhaps matching TRBD1 (6 bases). Germline values: CDR1 GTSNPN, CDR2 SVGIG (reference sequence). Trimming took off 6 bases at V and 2 bases at J, with 11 bases between the two ends. CDR3 length equals 12 residues. The CDR3 DNA reads as TGTGCCTGCTTGACAGGCGCCTACGAGCAGTACTTC. Its translation: CACLTGAYEQYF.

This rearrangement joins TRBV5-8 to TRBJ2-5; 11 nucleotides match TRBD1. J gave up 5 bases and V 4 bases, and 10 bases lay outside the gene matches. Per the germline V gene, CDR1 is SGHTS and CDR2 is YDEGEE. The CDR3 is made up of 16 amino acids. As DNA, the CDR3 is TGTGCCAGCAGCACGGGACAGGGGGACGTTGGGGAGACCCAGTACTTC. Amino acid sequence: CASSTGQGDVGETQYF.

V is TRBV19 and J is TRBJ1-1, with TRBD1 matching over 8 bases. CDR1 LNHDA and CDR2 SQIVND come from the germline V gene (reference sequence). The CDR3 length is 13 residues. V shed 4 bases and J 6 bases; nucleotides not matched to a gene: 4. The CDR3 spells CASSTLQGAEAFF. CDR3 in DNA: TGTGCCAGTAGTACCCTACAGGGGGCTGAAGCTTTCTTT.

This chain connects TRBV28 to TRBJ1-5, with D possibly matching TRBD1 (5 bases). There are 12 residues in the CDR3. Germline V gene sequence: CDR1 MDHEN, CDR2 SYDVKM. The V gene lost 6 bases and the J gene lost 15 bases, with 18 bases spanning the gap. Here the CDR3 reads CASSPPGGSRHF. CDR3 nucleotides: TGTGCCAGCAGCCCGCCGGGGGGTTCTCGGCATTTT.

The genes are TRBV13 and TRBJ2-7; no clear D. The length of the CDR3 is 13 residues. Germline loops: CDR1 PRHDT, CDR2 FYEKMQ (reference sequence). V was trimmed by 0 bases and J by 3 bases, leaving 6 bases between them. As DNA, the CDR3 is TGTGCCAGCAGCTTAGGGGGCCTCTACGAGCAGTACTTC. This sequence encodes CASSLGGLYEQYF. Full variable domain (missing parts from reference TRBV13 and TRBJ2-7): AAGVIQSPRHLIKEKRETATLKCYPIPRHDTVYWYQQGPGQDPQFLISFYEKMQSDKGSIPDRFSAQQFSDYHSELNMSSLELGDSALYFCASSLGGLYEQYFGPGTRLTVT.

This clone was seen a single time. The J gene is TRBJ1-2, the V gene TRBV5-6; no clear D. The V end lost 3 bases, the J end lost 8 bases, and 23 bases lay between the germline ends. CDR1 and CDR2 from the germline V gene are SGHDT and YYEEEE. CDR3 length equals 16 residues. CDR3 sequence reads: CASSSRGVQTSKGYTF. For the CDR3, the DNA is TGTGCCAGCAGCTCACGCGGGGTACAGACCTCAAAAGGCTACACCTTC.

The genes are TRBV11-2 and TRBJ1-3, with TRBD1 matching over 11 bases. Germline CDR1 is SGHAT and CDR2 is FQNNGV. V lost 3 bases, J lost 9 bases, and 10 bases stayed unmatched. This CDR3 is built from 16 residues. CDR3 nucleotides: TGTGCCAGCAGCTTGGGTCGGACAGGGGGCATCAGCACCATATATTTT. Amino acid sequence: CASSLGRTGGISTIYF.

V is TRBV15 and J is TRBJ2-1, with D maybe TRBD1 (5 bases). CDR3 length: 14 residues. V lost 2 bases and J 4 bases, leaving 9 bases between the germline ends. Germline-derived CDR1 and CDR2 are LNHNV and YYDKDF (reference sequence). The CDR3 spells CATSRQDTYNEQFF. In DNA, the CDR3 is TGTGCCACCAGCAGACAGGACACGTACAATGAGCAGTTCTTC.

The chain links TRBV30 to TRBJ1-1; D might be TRBD1 (5 bases). The CDR3 runs to 18 residues. V was trimmed by 2 bases and J by 0 bases, leaving 22 bases between them. The germline V gene has CDR1 GTSNPN and CDR2 SVGIG (reference sequence). The DNA of the CDR3 is TGTGCCTGGAGTCATTGGGGGGAGTCGGGCATCATGAACACTGAAGCTTTCTTT. As protein: CAWSHWGESGIMNTEAFF. Full variable domain (outside the CDR3, taken from reference TRBV30 and TRBJ1-1): SQTIHQWPATLVQPVGSPLSLECTVEGTSNPNLYWYRQAAGRGLQLLFYSVGIGQISSEVPQNLSASRPQDRQFILSSKKLLLSDSGFYLCAWSHWGESGIMNTEAFFGQGTRLTVV.

This chain uses TRBV5-4 with TRBJ1-2; 7 bases agree with TRBD1. V was clipped by 4 bases and J by 4 bases; unmatched bases: 7. The CDR3 spans 14 residues. Per germline, CDR1 SGHNT and CDR2 YYREEE (reference sequence). This CDR3 reads CASSPGQELYGYTF. For the CDR3, the DNA is TGTGCCAGCAGCCCTGGACAGGAGCTCTATGGCTACACCTTC.

A single count supports this clone. This chain connects TRBV6-5 to TRBJ2-7; TRBD2 might be the D (6 bases). Per germline, CDR1 MNHEY and CDR2 SVGAGI. V was pared by 4 bases and J by 3 bases, with 10 bases between. This CDR3 spans 13 amino acids. The CDR3 sequence: CASSSGGIYEQYF. The CDR3 DNA follows: TGTGCCAGCAGTTCTGGGGGGATCTACGAGCAGTACTTC.

CDR3 sequence reads: CASSKIAGVEQFF. The CDR3 region has the DNA TGTGCCAGTAGTAAGATAGCGGGAGTTGAGCAGTTCTTC. The J gene is TRBJ2-1, the V gene TRBV19; 9 bases fit TRBD2. This CDR3 contains 13 residues. Germline V gene sequence: CDR1 LNHDA, CDR2 SQIVND (reference sequence). With 4 bases clipped from V and 9 bases from J, the junction kept 4 bases outside the gene matches.

This clone was counted a few times. This sequence joins TRBV5-1 and TRBJ2-5; D perhaps matches TRBD1 (6 bases). Trimming cost V 7 bases and J 6 bases, with 19 bases left between them. The CDR3 has 14 amino acids. Germline assignment: CDR1 SGHRS and CDR2 YFSETQ. The CDR3 region has the DNA TGCGCCAGCGGCTCGCAGGGGATCACACAGACCCAGTACTTC. Its protein product is CASGSQGITQTQYF.

The V call is TRBV7-2, the J call TRBJ2-2; TRBD2 aligns across 11 bases. The trim removed 6 bases at V and 4 bases at J, leaving 7 bases unmatched. CDR3 length equals 16 residues. Germline CDR1 is SGHTA and CDR2 is FQGNSA. The CDR3: CASRKPGLAVTGELFF. CDR3 sequence (DNA): TGTGCCAGCAGAAAACCGGGACTAGCGGTCACCGGGGAGCTGTTTTTT.

This chain links TRBV5-1 with TRBJ2-5, with 13 bases identical to TRBD2. The V segment lost 5 bases and the J segment 5 bases; nucleotides outside the gene matches: 0. The CDR3 consists of 13 residues. CDR1 and CDR2 (germline): SGHRS, YFSETQ. The CDR3 DNA sequence: TGCGCCAGCAGACTAGCGGGGGGGGAGACCCAGTACTTC. Protein: CASRLAGGETQYF. The variable domain in full, completed from reference TRBV5-1 and TRBJ2-5, reads KAGVTQTPRYLIKTRGQQVTLSCSPISGHRSVSWYQQTPGQGLQFLFEYFSETQRNKGNFPGRFSGRQFSNSRSEMNVSTLELGDSALYLCASRLAGGETQYFGPGTRLLVL.

The rearrangement links TRBV2 to TRBJ1-2; 8 bases align to TRBD1. The CDR3 runs to 12 residues. Germline trimming cut 6 bases from V and 9 bases from J; bases unmatched to any gene: 6. Germline loops: CDR1 SNHLY, CDR2 FYNNEI. CDR3 sequence (DNA): TGTGCCAGCAGGGACAGGGATATTCGCTACACCTTC. Its translation: CASRDRDIRYTF.

V usage is TRBV6-1 and J usage is TRBJ2-1; 16 nucleotides line up with TRBD2. V dropped 7 bases and J dropped 4; count of bases not matched to a gene: 7. Germline CDR1 is MNHNS and CDR2 is SASEGT. This CDR3 is built from 17 residues. The CDR3 is CASTDPGLAGGYNEQFF. The CDR3, as DNA: TGTGCCAGCACTGACCCGGGACTAGCGGGAGGGTACAATGAGCAGTTCTTC.

The gene calls are TRBV7-3 and TRBJ2-3; 7 bases match TRBD2. This CDR3 comprises 17 residues. Germline CDR1 SGHTA, CDR2 FQGTGA. V was clipped by 5 bases and J by 0 bases; unmatched bases: 11. CDR3 loop: CASSGGGDYLSTDTQYF. CDR3 nucleotide sequence: TGTGCCAGCAGCGGGGGAGGGGACTATCTTAGCACAGATACGCAGTATTTT. Using reference TRBV7-3 and TRBJ2-3 for the parts outside the CDR3, the full variable domain is GAGVSQTPSNKVTEKGKYVELRCDPISGHTALYWYRQSLGQGPEFLIYFQGTGAADDSGLPNDRFFAVRPEGSVSTLKIQRTERGDSAVYLCASSGGGDYLSTDTQYFGPGTRLTVL.

The gene calls are TRBV28 and TRBJ2-3; 10 bases are shared with TRBD2. This CDR3 region has 17 residues. Germline CDR1 MDHEN, CDR2 SYDVKM. V trimming: 1 base; J trimming: 4 bases; junction bases outside the gene matches: 8. This CDR3 is CASSLSPSGSRSDTQYF. The DNA of the CDR3 is TGTGCCAGCAGTTTATCCCCTAGCGGGAGTCGATCAGATACGCAGTATTTT.

The chain employs TRBV29-1 and TRBJ2-1; 8 bases are shared with TRBD2. Germline-derived CDR1 and CDR2 are SQVTM and ANQGSEA. Unmatched junction bases numbered 7, after V lost 7 bases and J lost 2 bases. This CDR3 comprises 14 residues. CDR3 sequence reads: CSAKAGVAYNEQFF. The CDR3 DNA is TGCAGCGCAAAAGCGGGAGTTGCCTACAATGAGCAGTTCTTC.